This TCR beta chain was obtained from a study of T-cell memory formation after mild COVID-19. This clonotype came up a few times. Its matching antigen is unknown. Study outcomes and limitations: CD4+ contracting clones were found mainly in CM and EM, and CD8+ ones in EMRA. Researchers could not confirm that second-wave clones peaking on day 37 targeted SARS-CoV-2. Pre-infection memory held some responding clones, suggesting pre-existing cross-reactive T cells responded.

V was pared by 3 bases and J by 4 bases, with 9 bases of the junction left unmatched. The CDR3 consists of 16 residues. The germline V gene encodes CDR1 SGDLS and CDR2 YYNGEE. TCRdb re-derived calls from the 5' RACE reads in MiXCR, one entry per CDR3 protein. The sample has around 100,000 distinct CDR3 sequences, more than 9.5% seen once. The sequenced material came from PBMCs or a T cell subset sorted from them (not recorded which). The receptor was isolated from a young man who had mild COVID-19 (a few samples of this study predate the infection). Cell type and time point are not known. The V gene is TRBV9, the J gene TRBJ2-3; 9 nucleotides match TRBD2. The CDR3 nucleotides read TGTGCCAGCAGCGCCTCCGTAGCGGGGGTATCAGATACGCAGTATTTT. Encoded protein: CASSASVAGVSDTQYF.